Listed here are 27 T cell receptor beta chains from one sample, sequenced in a study of shared clonotypes between healthy human individuals. This table comes from immunoSEQ multiplex PCR, and its TCRdb copy is limited to in-frame clones, with some not included. The data contain roughly 650,000 clones, around 97% of them singletons. The sequenced sample was naive CD4+ T cells sorted from blood. Subset defined: CD45RA+ positively selected. The receptors derive from a woman aged 30 to 39 in good health.

The chain recombines TRBV5-1 with TRBJ2-1; D not resolved. Germline V lookup: CDR1 SGHRS, CDR2 YFSETQ. The CDR3 is 17 amino acids. The germline V and J ends were trimmed by 3 bases and 5 bases, with 21 bases remaining between them. The CDR3 loop is CASSSLKVAKFHNEQFF. DNA of the CDR3: TGCGCCAGCAGCTCCCTCAAGGTAGCTAAGTTCCACAATGAGCAGTTCTTC.

This sequence joins TRBV27 and TRBJ2-2; a possible D gene is TRBD1 (5 bases). CDR1 is MNHEY and CDR2 is SMNVEV in the germline V gene (reference sequence). Trimming removed 3 bases at V and 7 bases at J, with 6 bases between. The CDR3 totals 12 residues. The CDR3 DNA sequence: TGTGCCAGCAGTTTCCAGGGCGGGGAGCTGTTTTTT. Translation: CASSFQGGELFF.

This clone was seen once. V usage is TRBV10-1 and J usage is TRBJ2-6; no clear D. Germline values: CDR1 WNHNN, CDR2 SYGVQD (reference sequence). The CDR3 is 17 amino acids. V was trimmed by 3 bases and J by 0 bases, leaving 12 bases between them. CDR3 in DNA: TGCGCCAGCAGTGACCACCGGGCGCCCTCTGGGGCCAACGTCCTGACTTTC. It is translated as CASSDHRAPSGANVLTF.

The chain employs TRBV9 and TRBJ2-2, with TRBD1 matching 7 bases. The germline V gene has CDR1 SGDLS and CDR2 YYNGEE. CDR3 length: 17 residues. With V trimmed by 2 bases and J by 0 bases, 7 bases remained unmatched. The CDR3 loop is CASSVRSGTANTGELFF. The CDR3 region has the DNA TGTGCCAGCAGCGTGCGGTCCGGGACAGCGAACACCGGGGAGCTGTTTTTT.

The genes are TRBV7-3 and TRBJ1-5; tentatively, D is TRBD1 (6 bases). Germline CDR1 is SGHTA and CDR2 is FQGTGA. The CDR3 consists of 13 residues. V gave up 5 bases and J gave up 6 bases, with 11 bases separating them. Here the CDR3 reads CASSPQGGQPQHF. Here the CDR3 DNA reads TGTGCCAGCAGCCCACAGGGCGGTCAGCCCCAGCATTTT. Based on the CDR3 plus reference TRBV7-3 and TRBJ1-5, the full variable domain is GAGVSQTPSNKVTEKGKYVELRCDPISGHTALYWYRQSLGQGPEFLIYFQGTGAADDSGLPNDRFFAVRPEGSVSTLKIQRTERGDSAVYLCASSPQGGQPQHFGDGTRLSIL.

The V and J genes are TRBV9 and TRBJ1-6; D is unclear. V gave up 4 bases and J gave up 5 bases, with 4 bases separating them. Germline CDR1 is SGDLS and CDR2 is YYNGEE. The CDR3 consists of 12 residues. CDR3 in amino acids: CASSRDNSPLHF. In DNA, the CDR3 is TGTGCCAGCAGCCGCGATAATTCACCCCTCCACTTT.

The rearrangement uses TRBV7-9 and TRBJ2-3; TRBD2 agrees at 9 bases. The CDR3 totals 13 residues. The V segment lost 8 bases and the J segment 6 bases; nucleotides outside the gene matches: 6. The V gene's germline CDR1 is SEHNR and CDR2 FQNEAQ (reference sequence). The CDR3 loop reads CASEAGGRDTQYF. CDR3 bases: TGTGCCAGCGAGGCGGGAGGGCGGGATACGCAGTATTTT.

The DNA for the CDR3 is TGCAGCGTTGTGGGCCGTCCGTCCTACGAGCAGTACTTC. This translates into CSVVGRPSYEQYF. The chain has TRBV29-1 and TRBJ2-7; D is uncertain. Germline assignment: CDR1 SQVTM and CDR2 ANQGSEA. Trimming removed 4 bases at V and 1 base at J, with 11 bases between. The CDR3 contains 13 residues.

V usage is TRBV11-1 and J usage is TRBJ2-3; D remains ambiguous. The CDR3 sequence is 16 residues long. Trimming cost V 0 bases and J 3 bases, with 13 bases left between them. Germline V CDR1 and CDR2: SGHAT, FQDESV (reference sequence). The CDR3: CASSLAAQGGTDTQYF. CDR3 sequence (DNA): TGTGCCAGCAGCTTAGCGGCTCAAGGTGGGACAGATACGCAGTATTTT.

The chain couples TRBV1 to TRBJ2-1; TRBD2, the table's D call, lacks a check against the DNA. TRBV1 is an annotated pseudogene. CDR3 length: 15 residues. CDR3 sequence reads: CTSSPSKGGVDEQFF. In nucleotides, the CDR3 is TGCACCAGCAGCCCCAGTAAGGGGGGGGTGGATGAGCAGTTCTTC.

The genes are TRBV30 and TRBJ2-4, with 11 nucleotides matching TRBD2. Germline V lookup: CDR1 GTSNPN, CDR2 SVGIG (reference sequence). This CDR3 comprises 17 residues. V lost 4 bases to trimming and J lost 2 bases; unmatched junction nucleotides: 10. In DNA form, the CDR3 reads TGTGCCTGGACTAGCGGGAGGAGGTTCGGGACCAAAAACATTCAGTACTTC. Protein: CAWTSGRRFGTKNIQYF. Together with reference TRBV30 and TRBJ2-4, the CDR3 gives the full variable domain: SQTIHQWPATLVQPVGSPLSLECTVEGTSNPNLYWYRQAAGRGLQLLFYSVGIGQISSEVPQNLSASRPQDRQFILSSKKLLLSDSGFYLCAWTSGRRFGTKNIQYFGAGTRLSVL.

The chain is built from TRBV4-1 and TRBJ2-5; TRBD1 matches 7 bases. The germline CDR1 and CDR2 sequences are MGHRA and YSYEKL. With 4 bases clipped from V and 1 base from J, the junction kept 9 bases outside the gene matches. There are 16 residues in the CDR3. This CDR3 reads CASSPQGLLFQETQYF. CDR3 DNA: TGCGCCAGCAGCCCACAGGGGCTTCTGTTCCAAGAGACCCAGTACTTC.

The rearrangement uses TRBV6-5 and TRBJ1-1, with D unresolved. Trimming pared 6 bases from V and 4 bases from J, leaving 12 bases between. The germline V gene encodes CDR1 MNHEY and CDR2 SVGAGI. The CDR3 is made up of 13 amino acids. CDR3 sequence: CASRLTPGTEAFF. CDR3 in DNA: TGTGCCAGCAGACTGACCCCGGGCACTGAAGCTTTCTTT.

V gene TRBV4-2 combines with J gene TRBJ2-7; no clear D gene. This CDR3 has 13 residues. V lost 1 base and J 6 bases, leaving 10 bases between the germline ends. The germline CDR1 and CDR2 sequences are LGHNA and YNFKEQ. This chain's CDR3 is CASSQAPPGEQYF. CDR3 in DNA: TGTGCCAGCAGCCAAGCCCCCCCTGGCGAGCAGTACTTC.

The chain uses TRBV7-7 and TRBJ2-5; D unclear. The CDR3 runs 14 residues. Deletions cut 2 bases from V and 5 bases from J, with 12 bases between. The germline V gene has CDR1 SSHAT and CDR2 FNYEAQ (reference sequence). The CDR3 bases are TGTGCCAGCAGCTTAAACCCCCGCCAGGAGACCCAGTACTTC. Amino acid sequence: CASSLNPRQETQYF. The full variable domain, rest sourced from reference TRBV7-7 and TRBJ2-5, is GAGVSQSPRYKVTKRGQDVTLRCDPISSHATLYWYQQALGQGPEFLTYFNYEAQPDKSGLPSDRFSAERPEGSISTLTIQRTEQRDSAMYRCASSLNPRQETQYFGPGTRLLVL.

There are a few counts of this clone. The rearrangement uses TRBV19 and TRBJ1-1; a possible D gene is TRBD1 (6 bases). The ends were cut back, 8 bases at V and 1 base at J, with 8 bases in the middle. Germline lookup yields CDR1 LNHDA and CDR2 SQIVND (reference sequence). The CDR3 is 12 residues long. Here the CDR3 reads CASGRGNTEAFF. CDR3 DNA sequence: TGTGCCAGTGGCAGGGGGAACACTGAAGCTTTCTTT.

The chain employs TRBV4-1 and TRBJ1-2; 8 positions match TRBD1. The CDR3 runs to 16 residues. The V gene end was trimmed by 3 bases and the J gene end by 6 bases; junction bases not matched to a gene: 12. Germline V gives CDR1 MGHRA, CDR2 YSYEKL. The CDR3 region has the DNA TGCGCCAGCAGCCACCCCGGACAGGGCCGCAGACATGGCTACACCTTC. Translation gives CASSHPGQGRRHGYTF.

The rearrangement joins TRBV20-1 to TRBJ2-1; maybe TRBD2 (5 bases). Germline CDR1 reads DFQATT; CDR2 reads SNEGSKA (reference sequence). CDR3 length: 10 amino acids. V was cut by 5 bases and J by 9 bases, with 8 bases left in between. The CDR3 DNA follows: TGCAGTGCTGGCCGGGGTGAGCAGTTCTTC. It yields the protein CSAGRGEQFF.

The chain uses TRBV4-1 and TRBJ2-1; 13 positions agree with TRBD2. The CDR3 extends over 16 amino acids. Germline V CDR1 and CDR2: MGHRA, YSYEKL. V was clipped by 3 bases and J by 4 bases; unmatched bases: 3. The CDR3 region is CASSHGGLAGYNEQFF. DNA of the CDR3: TGCGCCAGCAGCCACGGGGGACTAGCGGGGTACAATGAGCAGTTCTTC.

The chain couples TRBV7-9 to TRBJ1-2; perhaps TRBD1 as D (5 bases). This CDR3 has 13 residues. Deletions cut 7 bases from V and 2 bases from J, with 11 bases between. The V gene's germline CDR1 is SEHNR and CDR2 FQNEAQ (reference sequence). The CDR3 nucleotides read TGTGCCAGCACTGCCGGGACGAACTATGGCTACACCTTC. Amino acid sequence: CASTAGTNYGYTF.

This chain connects TRBV7-9 to TRBJ1-3, with D possibly matching TRBD1 (6 bases). The length of the CDR3 is 15 residues. From germline, CDR1 is SEHNR and CDR2 FQNEAQ (reference sequence). V lost 6 bases and J lost 0, with 12 bases in between. CDR3 protein: CASSRTGLSGNTIYF. The DNA for the CDR3 is TGTGCCAGCAGTAGAACAGGGCTCTCTGGAAACACCATATATTTT.

The gene calls are TRBV7-2 and TRBJ2-3, with D unresolved. CDR1 and CDR2 (germline): SGHTA, FQGNSA. The CDR3 is made up of 12 amino acids. V lost 5 bases and J lost 1, with 4 bases in between. CDR3 sequence reads: CASSLRTDTQYF. The CDR3, as DNA: TGTGCCAGCAGCCTTCGCACAGATACGCAGTATTTT.

This clone has only one observation. The V call is TRBV19, the J call TRBJ2-7; 10 nucleotides align to TRBD2. J gave up 7 bases and V 1 base, and 10 bases lay outside the gene matches. Germline-derived CDR1 and CDR2 are LNHDA and SQIVND (reference sequence). The CDR3 loop spans 16 amino acids. Written as DNA, the CDR3 is TGTGCCAGTAGTATAGCAGCTAGCGGGAGTTTCGGGGAGCAGTACTTC. Residues: CASSIAASGSFGEQYF.

The chain uses TRBV6-5 and TRBJ2-3; a possible D gene is TRBD2 (5 bases). This CDR3 has 13 residues. V lost 4 bases and J 7 bases, leaving 12 bases between the germline ends. Germline V CDR1 and CDR2: MNHEY, SVGAGI. The CDR3, as DNA: TGTGCCAGCAGTTCAGGACGGGGAAATACGCAGTATTTT. Translation gives CASSSGRGNTQYF.

The V gene is TRBV6-6, the J gene TRBJ1-2, with D tentatively TRBD1 (5 bases). V lost 6 bases to trimming and J lost 6 bases, with 14 bases between them. The germline gives CDR1 MNHNY, CDR2 SVGAGI (reference sequence). This CDR3 spans 13 amino acids. CDR3: CASSRRDVDGYTF. CDR3 sequence (DNA): TGTGCCAGCAGCCGGAGGGACGTGGATGGCTACACCTTC.

V usage is TRBV19 and J usage is TRBJ1-2; D is possibly TRBD1 (5 bases). Germline assignment: CDR1 LNHDA and CDR2 SQIVND (reference sequence). The ends were cut back, 5 bases at V and 2 bases at J, with 6 bases in the middle. This CDR3 is built from 12 residues. The CDR3 spells CASSPGNYGYTF. In DNA form, the CDR3 reads TGTGCCAGTAGTCCAGGGAACTATGGCTACACCTTC.

The count of this clone is one. V and J are TRBV19 and TRBJ2-1; D call uncertain. Trimming took 3 bases from V and 4 from J, leaving 10 bases between them. This CDR3 has 14 residues. Germline lookup yields CDR1 LNHDA and CDR2 SQIVND (reference sequence). CDR3 nucleotides: TGTGCCAGTAGTATTAGACGGATTTACAATGAGCAGTTCTTC. It is translated as CASSIRRIYNEQFF.